The source of this T cell receptor (beta chain) is a study of T cell responses to AZD1222 COVID-19 vaccine. Study outcomes and limitations: The donors showed a predominance of white British ancestry and of females, with possible underestimation of clonal diversity.

The CDR3 has 14 residues. In germline, CDR1 is MDHEN, CDR2 SYDVKM. The V end lost 2 bases, the J end lost 7 bases, and 12 bases lay between the germline ends. Clones were sequenced by immunoSEQ multiplex PCR, and TCRdb holds only the in-frame ones, with some missing. The sample consists of around 160,000 clones, under 95% of them appearing once. About this clone: Its antigen is not identified.

The gene calls are TRBV28 and TRBJ1-5; D is undetermined. The receptor's source is an adult in good health. The starting material was peripheral blood, obtained on day 0 of AZD1222 vaccination. CDR3 sequence: CASSLRNIFQPQHF. The CDR3 DNA is TGTGCCAGCAGTTTAAGGAATATCTTCCAGCCCCAGCATTTT.